These 14 T cell receptor beta chains came from one sample sequenced in a study of blood T cell repertoires in COVID-19. The method was immunoSEQ multiplex PCR; TCRdb's version includes in-frame clones alone and lacks a portion of them. This sample has some 260,000 clones; over 75% occur once, and the top ten carry 1.5% to 2%. Sequences were obtained from PBMCs or T cells enriched from blood (not recorded which). The receptors derive from a man aged 35-49 years who had recovered from COVID-19.

The J gene is TRBJ2-1, the V gene TRBV27; 10 bases align to TRBD2. From germline, CDR1 is MNHEY and CDR2 SMNVEV (reference sequence). V lost 1 base and J lost 9; bases outside the gene matches: 9. This CDR3 comprises 16 residues. CDR3 DNA: TGTGCCAGCAGTTTATATACTAGCGGGATGGGTGGTGAGCAGTTCTTC. Encoded protein: CASSLYTSGMGGEQFF.

The gene calls are TRBV4-2 and TRBJ2-1, with 15 bases fitting TRBD2. The V and J ends lost 0 bases and 2 bases, in that order; junction bases with no gene match: 5. The CDR3 loop spans 19 amino acids. Per germline, CDR1 LGHNA and CDR2 YNFKEQ. CDR3 DNA sequence: TGTGCCAGCAGCCAAGATTGGGGACTAGCGGGAGGCCCCTACAATGAGCAGTTCTTC. It yields the protein CASSQDWGLAGGPYNEQFF.

The rearrangement uses TRBV5-1 and TRBJ1-2; TRBD1 agrees at 8 bases. The CDR3 loop spans 18 amino acids. The ends lost 6 bases at V and 4 bases at J; junction bases unmatched: 20. Germline V gene data show CDR1 as SGHRS and CDR2 as YFSETQ. Here the CDR3 reads CASTPTGTGQLRGYGYTF. The CDR3 DNA sequence: TGCGCCAGCACCCCCACCGGGACAGGCCAATTAAGGGGCTATGGCTACACCTTC.

V usage is TRBV6-2 or TRBV6-3 and J usage is TRBJ1-1, with 7 bases fitting TRBD1. Germline CDR1 and CDR2: MNHEY and SVGEGT. This CDR3 is 11 amino acids long. Germline trimming cut 6 bases from V and 11 bases from J; bases unmatched to any gene: 6. CDR3 region: CASSTGVTAFF. In DNA, the CDR3 is TGTGCCAGCAGCACAGGGGTCACGGCTTTCTTT.

The gene calls are TRBV9 and TRBJ2-3, with D possibly being TRBD1 (5 bases). V lost 0 bases and J lost 0, with 11 bases in between. Germline-derived CDR1 and CDR2 are SGDLS and YYNGEE. This CDR3 is built from 16 residues. The CDR3 DNA follows: TGTGCCAGCAGCGTAGGCGCGGACACAAGCACAGATACGCAGTATTTT. Residues: CASSVGADTSTDTQYF.

The chain carries TRBV21-1 and TRBJ1-1; the D segment call TRBD1 is taken from the table without a DNA check. TRBV21-1 is described as a pseudogene. CDR3 length equals 19 residues. The CDR3 loop reads CASSKPSRDRGSRNTEAFF. In DNA, the CDR3 is TGTGCCAGCAGCAAACCGTCAAGGGACAGGGGCTCAAGGAACACTGAAGCTTTCTTT.

V usage is TRBV28 and J usage is TRBJ2-6; TRBD1 matches at 12 bases. The CDR3 extends over 19 amino acids. The V and J ends lost 8 bases and 2 bases, in that order; junction bases with no gene match: 13. Germline-derived CDR1 and CDR2 are MDHEN and SYDVKM. The CDR3 reads CASLVRDRGQGPGANVLTF. In DNA, the CDR3 is TGTGCCAGCCTCGTCCGGGACAGGGGGCAAGGACCTGGGGCCAACGTCCTGACTTTC.

The chain combines TRBV2 with TRBJ2-7, with 16 nucleotides matching TRBD2. This CDR3 spans 23 amino acids. Per the germline V gene, CDR1 is SNHLY and CDR2 is FYNNEI. The J segment lost 0 bases and the V segment lost 6 bases, leaving 23 bases of the junction unmatched. For the CDR3, the DNA is TGTGCCAGCAGGGCGGCACCGGGACTAGCGGGAGGGCACACCTTTATAGGCTCCTACGAGCAGTACTTC. Translated: CASRAAPGLAGGHTFIGSYEQYF. The whole variable domain, filled in from reference TRBV2 and TRBJ2-7, reads EPEVTQTPSHQVTQMGQEVILRCVPISNHLYFYWYRQILGQKVEFLVSFYNNEISEKSEIFDDQFSVERPDGSNFTLKIRSTKLEDSAMYFCASRAAPGLAGGHTFIGSYEQYFGPGTRLTVT.

The V and J genes are TRBV30 and TRBJ1-3, with no clear D. The CDR3 runs 14 residues. CDR1 GTSNPN and CDR2 SVGIG come from the germline V gene (reference sequence). V was pared by 2 bases and J by 3 bases, with 11 bases between. The CDR3 reads CAWSPRLGGNTIYF. The CDR3 bases are TGTGCCTGGAGTCCACGCCTCGGTGGAAACACCATATATTTT.

This clone was seen just once. This chain joins TRBV6-1 and TRBJ1-2; TRBD1 might be the D (5 bases). Germline V CDR1 and CDR2: MNHNS, SASEGT. V was trimmed by 2 bases and J by 3 bases, leaving 13 bases between them. The CDR3 is 15 amino acids. CDR3 coding DNA: TGTGCCAGCAGTGAACTGTTCGGGACTCACTATGGCTACACCTTC. This sequence encodes CASSELFGTHYGYTF.

The chain combines TRBV5-4 with TRBJ2-2, with D possibly matching TRBD2 (5 bases). The CDR3 loop spans 15 amino acids. The V gene's germline CDR1 is SGHNT and CDR2 YYREEE (reference sequence). Trimming stripped 4 bases from V and 3 bases from J, with 13 bases between. The CDR3: CASSRDGADTGELFF. CDR3 nucleotides: TGTGCCAGCAGCCGGGATGGTGCGGACACCGGGGAGCTGTTTTTT.

About this clone: This same CDR3 is encoded by further DNA sequences in the sample. This rearrangement joins TRBV5-1 to TRBJ1-1, with TRBD1 as a possible D gene (6 bases). Germline V lookup: CDR1 SGHRS, CDR2 YFSETQ. The CDR3 is 14 amino acids. V lost 1 base and J lost 5, with 12 bases in between. DNA for the CDR3: TGCGCCAGCAGCTTGCGGGGGGCGGGAACTGAAGCTTTCTTT. This gives the protein CASSLRGAGTEAFF.

This clone was seen ten or more times. The chain joins TRBV29-1 to TRBJ2-1; 7 bases align to TRBD1. Germline lookup yields CDR1 SQVTM and CDR2 ANQGSEA. This CDR3 has 10 amino acids. V was clipped by 4 bases and J by 14 bases; unmatched bases: 5. CDR3 sequence (DNA): TGCAGCGTTGTAGACAGGGCAAAGTTCTTC. Its protein product is CSVVDRAKFF.

The V gene is TRBV18, the J gene TRBJ2-2; 9 nucleotides align to TRBD1. Germline V gene data show CDR1 as KGHSH and CDR2 as LQKENI. The CDR3 contains 16 residues. The J segment lost 7 bases and the V segment lost 0 bases, leaving 6 bases of the junction unmatched. This CDR3 is CASSPPGDRAHGELFF. The DNA for the CDR3 is TGTGCCAGCTCACCACCCGGGGACAGGGCACACGGGGAGCTGTTTTTT.